Following are 30 T cell receptor beta chains from one sample sequenced in a study of blood T cell repertoires in COVID-19. Sequencing used immunoSEQ multiplex PCR; TCRdb keeps in-frame clones, though not all of them. The sample consists of more than 75,000 clones, around 84% of them appearing once. Material for sequencing was peripheral blood. Every receptor here comes from a man aged 55 to 70 with acute or convalescent COVID-19.

V usage is TRBV4-2 and J usage is TRBJ1-1; D uncertain. Germline V gene sequence: CDR1 LGHNA, CDR2 YNFKEQ. Trimming shortened V by 4 bases and J by 6 bases, and 12 bases separated the two germline ends. This CDR3 region has 13 residues. CDR3: CASSPVGQAEAFF. The CDR3, as DNA: TGTGCCAGCAGCCCAGTCGGCCAGGCTGAAGCTTTCTTT.

CDR3 loop: CASSGDRGPANYGYTF. Written as DNA, the CDR3 is TGTGCCAGTAGCGGGGACAGGGGGCCAGCTAACTATGGCTACACCTTC. The chain links TRBV19 to TRBJ1-2, with 12 nucleotides matching TRBD1. Germline trimming cut 6 bases from V and 0 bases from J; bases unmatched to any gene: 5. The CDR3 runs 16 residues. The germline CDR1 and CDR2 sequences are LNHDA and SQIVND (reference sequence).

This clone was found once. The CDR3 region is CASSIVAAVNTEAFF. The DNA for the CDR3 is TGTGCCAGTAGTATAGTGGCGGCAGTTAACACTGAAGCTTTCTTT. The rearrangement joins TRBV19 to TRBJ1-1; D is uncertain. CDR1 and CDR2 (germline): LNHDA, SQIVND (reference sequence). V was clipped by 1 base and J by 2 bases, with 11 bases between them. This CDR3 has 15 residues.

This clone showed up just a few times. This chain connects TRBV3-1 (or the pseudogene TRBV3-2) to TRBJ2-3; unclear D gene. CDR3 size: 17 residues. Germline CDR1 reads LGHDT; CDR2 reads YNNKEL (reference sequence). Trimming cost V 3 bases and J 2 bases, with 18 bases left between them. This CDR3 reads CASSQYSSRKHTDTQYF. The CDR3 nucleotides are TGTGCCAGCAGCCAGTACTCGTCCAGGAAGCACACAGATACGCAGTATTTT.

DNA of the CDR3: TGTGCCAGCAGATCGCAGGGGGTTGGCAATCAGCCCCAGCATTTT. Protein sequence: CASRSQGVGNQPQHF. V and J are TRBV2 and TRBJ1-5; 7 nucleotides match TRBD1. The V segment lost 6 bases and the J segment 2 bases; nucleotides outside the gene matches: 7. The CDR3 sequence is 15 residues long. Germline lookup yields CDR1 SNHLY and CDR2 FYNNEI.

In its sample, this clone was seen once. DNA of the CDR3: TGTGCCAGCAGCTTAGAAGGGGGACAGCCCCAGCATTTT. This encodes CASSLEGGQPQHF. The chain joins TRBV7-2 to TRBJ1-5; tentatively, D is TRBD1 (6 bases). V was shortened by 1 base and J by 7 bases, with 8 bases between the two germline ends. The CDR3 length is 13 residues. Germline V gene lookup returns CDR1 SGHTA and CDR2 FQGNSA.

The chain couples TRBV6-2 or TRBV6-3 to TRBJ2-3; 14 bases fit TRBD2. From germline, CDR1 is MNHEY and CDR2 SVGEGT. Trimming removed 0 bases from V and 2 bases from J; junction bases left unmatched: 4. This CDR3 has 18 amino acids. As DNA, the CDR3 is TGTGCCAGCAGTTACTCCCCGGGACTAGCGGGGGCCACAGATACGCAGTATTTT. The encoded protein is CASSYSPGLAGATDTQYF.

The table lists this clone with a few counts. The chain recombines TRBV12-5 with TRBJ2-1, with unresolved D. Germline V gives CDR1 LGHNT, CDR2 FRNRAP. The CDR3 loop spans 13 amino acids. With 7 bases removed from V and 2 bases from J, the gap between germline ends came to 9 bases. The CDR3: CASASGAYNEQFF. CDR3 sequence (DNA): TGTGCTAGTGCATCCGGAGCCTACAATGAGCAGTTCTTC. Full variable domain (rest looked up from reference TRBV12-5 and TRBJ2-1): DARVTQTPRHKVTEMGQEVTMRCQPILGHNTVFWYRQTMMQGLELLAYFRNRAPLDDSGMPKDRFSAEMPDATLATLKIQPSEPRDSAVYFCASASGAYNEQFFGPGTRLTVL.

This clone turned up a few times. The chain uses TRBV14 and TRBJ1-6; 10 bases map to TRBD1. The CDR3 extends over 15 amino acids. V was clipped by 4 bases and J by 10 bases; unmatched bases: 7. CDR1 is SGHDN and CDR2 is FVKESK in the germline V gene. The DNA for the CDR3 is TGTGCCAGCAGCCCACCCGGGACAGGGGTATCACCCCTCCACTTT. Translating gives CASSPPGTGVSPLHF.

The chain links TRBV28 to TRBJ1-4; possible D gene TRBD1, 6 bases. This CDR3 contains 15 residues. CDR1 is MDHEN and CDR2 is SYDVKM in the germline V gene. V gave up 5 bases and J gave up 5 bases, with 15 bases separating them. The CDR3: CASSTQGTGNEKLFF. CDR3 DNA: TGTGCCAGCAGTACCCAGGGGACGGGGAATGAAAAACTGTTTTTT.

V gene TRBV2 combines with J gene TRBJ1-2, with 8 nucleotides matching TRBD1. This CDR3 is built from 16 residues. CDR1 SNHLY and CDR2 FYNNEI come from the germline V gene. Unmatched junction bases numbered 10, after V lost 6 bases and J lost 1 base. The CDR3 protein is CASSDGQGEVNYGYTF. CDR3 DNA sequence: TGTGCCAGCAGCGATGGACAGGGAGAAGTTAACTATGGCTACACCTTC.

The gene calls are TRBV11-2 and TRBJ2-2; a weak D match, TRBD1 (6 bases). The V end was cut by 6 bases, the J end by 4 bases, with 18 bases between. The length of the CDR3 is 16 residues. The germline gives CDR1 SGHAT, CDR2 FQNNGV. CDR3 amino acids: CASSLQGQTITGELFF. The CDR3, as DNA: TGTGCCAGCAGTCTTCAGGGGCAGACCATCACCGGGGAGCTGTTTTTT.

V is TRBV2 and J is TRBJ1-2; TRBD1 matches at 7 bases. CDR3 size: 13 residues. J was trimmed by 8 bases and V by 11 bases; bases with no gene match: 14. Germline V gene lookup returns CDR1 SNHLY and CDR2 FYNNEI. The CDR3 DNA reads TGTGCCCTCACTACTGCAGGAGGGGGCGGCTACACCTTC. It encodes CALTTAGGGGYTF. Combining the CDR3 with reference TRBV2 and TRBJ1-2 gives the whole variable domain EPEVTQTPSHQVTQMGQEVILRCVPISNHLYFYWYRQILGQKVEFLVSFYNNEISEKSEIFDDQFSVERPDGSNFTLKIRSTKLEDSAMYFCALTTAGGGGYTFGSGTRLTVV.

The V and J genes are TRBV6-1 and TRBJ1-2; D perhaps matches TRBD1 (6 bases). V was pared by 3 bases and J by 7 bases, with 12 bases between. Germline CDR1 reads MNHNS; CDR2 reads SASEGT. CDR3 length: 13 residues. The CDR3 bases are TGTGCCAGCAGTGATGCAGGGGCTGCTGGCTACACCTTC. This sequence encodes CASSDAGAAGYTF.

V usage is TRBV19 and J usage is TRBJ2-5; D gene unclear. Germline CDR1 and CDR2: LNHDA and SQIVND (reference sequence). CDR3 length: 11 amino acids. V gave up 3 bases and J gave up 7 bases, with 6 bases separating them. CDR3: CASSMSGTQYF. CDR3 DNA: TGTGCCAGTAGTATGTCGGGGACCCAGTACTTC.

This clone was counted between two and nine times. The chain recombines TRBV18 with TRBJ1-1; no firm D call. The CDR3 is made up of 14 amino acids. Trimming removed 0 bases from V and 5 bases from J, with 10 bases in between. CDR1 is KGHSH, CDR2 LQKENI, per germline. The CDR3 bases are TGTGCCAGCTCACCACCGCGGGTCCCAACTGAAGCTTTCTTT. Translated, it gives CASSPPRVPTEAFF.

This clone occurred a few times. V gene TRBV4-3 combines with J gene TRBJ1-6; unclear D gene. With 1 base removed from V and 0 bases from J, the gap between germline ends came to 10 bases. CDR1 LGHNA and CDR2 YSLEER come from the germline V gene. The CDR3 contains 17 residues. As DNA, the CDR3 is TGCGCCAGCAGCCAAGGGAGGGTAACCTCCTATAATTCACCCCTCCACTTT. Translating it yields CASSQGRVTSYNSPLHF.

The chain has TRBV30 and TRBJ1-5; no definite D call. Trimming pared 0 bases from V and 7 bases from J, leaving 13 bases between. This CDR3 has 14 amino acids. Germline loops: CDR1 GTSNPN, CDR2 SVGIG (reference sequence). The CDR3 spells CAWSVLGAGQPQHF. CDR3 in DNA: TGTGCCTGGAGTGTACTAGGTGCGGGGCAGCCCCAGCATTTT. The variable domain in full, with the rest retrieved from reference TRBV30 and TRBJ1-5, is SQTIHQWPATLVQPVGSPLSLECTVEGTSNPNLYWYRQAAGRGLQLLFYSVGIGQISSEVPQNLSASRPQDRQFILSSKKLLLSDSGFYLCAWSVLGAGQPQHFGDGTRLSIL.

The V and J genes are TRBV4-1 and TRBJ2-4; perhaps TRBD1 as D (6 bases). The germline V gene encodes CDR1 MGHRA and CDR2 YSYEKL. The CDR3 length is 16 residues. Trimming shortened V by 0 bases and J by 5 bases, and 14 bases separated the two germline ends. CDR3 amino acids: CASSQETVPGENIQYF. The CDR3 nucleotides are TGCGCCAGCAGCCAAGAAACAGTGCCAGGGGAAAACATTCAGTACTTC.

The table lists this clone with a few counts. The V call is TRBV19, the J call TRBJ1-5; no clear D gene. CDR1 and CDR2 from the germline V gene are LNHDA and SQIVND (reference sequence). The CDR3 runs to 15 residues. Trimming removed 9 bases from V and 2 bases from J, with 17 bases in between. This CDR3 reads CASIAGGLRNQPQHF. Written as DNA, the CDR3 is TGTGCCAGCATCGCCGGAGGGCTTCGCAATCAGCCCCAGCATTTT.

The gene calls are TRBV6-5 and TRBJ2-5; 7 bases align to TRBD1. V was pared by 7 bases and J by 2 bases, with 7 bases of the junction left unmatched. The CDR3 extends over 14 amino acids. Germline values: CDR1 MNHEY, CDR2 SVGAGI. Here the CDR3 DNA reads TGTGCCAGCACCCTGGGACAGAGGCAAGAGACCCAGTACTTC. Translated, it gives CASTLGQRQETQYF.

This sequence joins TRBV3-1 (or the pseudogene TRBV3-2) and TRBJ1-6; D is possibly TRBD1 (5 bases). CDR1 and CDR2 from the germline V gene are LGHDT and YNNKEL (reference sequence). The CDR3 is 15 residues long. V was trimmed by 2 bases and J by 9 bases, leaving 14 bases between them. CDR3 DNA sequence: TGTGCCAGCAGCCAAAGGAAAGGGGCAGGTTCACCCCTCCACTTT. Translated: CASSQRKGAGSPLHF.

This chain connects TRBV7-3 to TRBJ2-1; 7 bases are shared with TRBD1. In germline, CDR1 is SGHTA, CDR2 FQGTGA. Trimming removed 2 bases from V and 5 bases from J; junction bases left unmatched: 6. CDR3 size: 15 residues. The CDR3 DNA sequence: TGTGCCAGCAGCTTATCTCGGACAGGCAACAATGAGCAGTTCTTC. Amino acid sequence: CASSLSRTGNNEQFF.

This chain uses TRBV7-8 with TRBJ1-4; 7 positions match TRBD1. The CDR3 is made up of 18 amino acids. Losses at the gene ends were 1 base for V and 3 bases for J; bases not matched to a gene: 11. Germline loops: CDR1 SGHVS, CDR2 FQNEAQ. The CDR3 is CASSLGRQGRRANEKLFF. The CDR3 bases are TGTGCCAGCAGCTTAGGGCGACAGGGCCGCAGAGCTAATGAAAAACTGTTTTTT.

This chain connects TRBV2 to TRBJ2-3; 11 bases line up with TRBD2. J gave up 7 bases and V 4 bases, and 7 bases lay outside the gene matches. Looked up from germline, CDR1 is SNHLY and CDR2 is FYNNEI. CDR3 length equals 15 residues. For the CDR3, the DNA is TGTGCCAGCAGTGGGGATAGCGGGGGGGCGAATACGCAGTATTTT. Its protein is CASSGDSGGANTQYF.

This clone was recorded only once. The genes are TRBV7-2 and TRBJ2-5; 10 bases match TRBD2. J lost 4 bases, V lost 2 bases, and 7 bases had no gene match. The CDR3 length is 16 residues. Germline V gene lookup returns CDR1 SGHTA and CDR2 FQGNSA. The CDR3 coding sequence is TGTGCCAGCAGCTTAATTAGCGGGGGGTTGGGAGAGACCCAGTACTTC. Translated: CASSLISGGLGETQYF.

The V call is TRBV19, the J call TRBJ1-2; a possible D gene is TRBD1 (6 bases). The V end was cut by 7 bases, the J end by 2 bases, with 14 bases between. The CDR3 contains 14 residues. CDR1 and CDR2 from the germline V gene are LNHDA and SQIVND (reference sequence). Here the CDR3 reads CASTQTGENYGYTF. The CDR3, as DNA: TGTGCCAGTACCCAGACAGGAGAAAACTATGGCTACACCTTC.

The chain joins TRBV19 to TRBJ1-5, with 8 nucleotides matching TRBD1. The J segment lost 2 bases and the V segment lost 7 bases, leaving 7 bases of the junction unmatched. CDR3 length: 15 amino acids. Germline V lookup: CDR1 LNHDA, CDR2 SQIVND (reference sequence). The CDR3 nucleotides read TGTGCCAGTACCCAAGACAGGGGAGGCAATCAGCCCCAGCATTTT. This encodes CASTQDRGGNQPQHF.

This clone appeared a few times. The genes are TRBV19 and TRBJ2-2; 12 bases fit TRBD2. The CDR3 extends over 19 amino acids. Looked up from germline, CDR1 is LNHDA and CDR2 is SQIVND (reference sequence). V lost 2 bases, J lost 6 bases, and 13 bases stayed unmatched. CDR3 protein: CASSISTSGGLAGAGELFF. CDR3 nucleotides: TGTGCCAGTAGTATATCGACTAGCGGGGGCCTAGCTGGGGCCGGGGAGCTGTTTTTT.

This chain connects TRBV2 to TRBJ2-1, with 14 bases aligning to TRBD2. The CDR3 spans 14 residues. The trim removed 9 bases at V and 6 bases at J, leaving 4 bases unmatched. CDR1 SNHLY and CDR2 FYNNEI come from the germline V gene. CDR3 sequence (DNA): TGTGCCAGGACTAGCGGGGGGGCCAGCAATGAGCAGTTCTTC. This translates into CARTSGGASNEQFF.